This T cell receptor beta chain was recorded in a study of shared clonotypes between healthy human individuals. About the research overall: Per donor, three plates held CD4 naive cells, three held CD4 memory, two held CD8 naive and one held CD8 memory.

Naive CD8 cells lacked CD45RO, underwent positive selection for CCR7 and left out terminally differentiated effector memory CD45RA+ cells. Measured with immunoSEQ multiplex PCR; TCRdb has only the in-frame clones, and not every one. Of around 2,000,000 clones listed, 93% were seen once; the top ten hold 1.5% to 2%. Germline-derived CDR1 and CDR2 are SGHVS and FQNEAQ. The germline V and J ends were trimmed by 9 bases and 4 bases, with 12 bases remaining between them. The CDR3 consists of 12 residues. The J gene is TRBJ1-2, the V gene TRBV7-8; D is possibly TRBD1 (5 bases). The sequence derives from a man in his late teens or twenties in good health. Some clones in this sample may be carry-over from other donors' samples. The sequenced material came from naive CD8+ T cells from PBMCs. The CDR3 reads CASTGDLYGYTF. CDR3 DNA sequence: TGTGCCAGTACAGGCGATCTCTATGGCTACACCTTC.